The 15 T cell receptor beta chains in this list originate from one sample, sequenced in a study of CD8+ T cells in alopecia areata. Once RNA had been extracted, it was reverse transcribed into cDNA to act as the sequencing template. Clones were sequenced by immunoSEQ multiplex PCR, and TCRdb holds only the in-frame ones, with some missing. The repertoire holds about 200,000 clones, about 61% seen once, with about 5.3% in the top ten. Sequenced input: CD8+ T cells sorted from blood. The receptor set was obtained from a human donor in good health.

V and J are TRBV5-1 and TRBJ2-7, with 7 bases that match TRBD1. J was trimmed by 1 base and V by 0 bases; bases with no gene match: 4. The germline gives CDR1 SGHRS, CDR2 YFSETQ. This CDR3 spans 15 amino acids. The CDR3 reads CASSLEGTESYEQYF. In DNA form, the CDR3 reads TGCGCCAGCAGCTTGGAAGGGACAGAATCCTACGAGCAGTACTTC.

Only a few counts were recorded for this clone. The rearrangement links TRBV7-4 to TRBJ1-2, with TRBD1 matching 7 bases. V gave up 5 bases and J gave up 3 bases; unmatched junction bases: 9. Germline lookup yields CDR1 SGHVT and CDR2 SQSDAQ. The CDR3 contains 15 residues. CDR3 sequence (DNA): TGTGCCAGCAGCAACCAACCGACAGGGTACTATGGCTACACCTTC. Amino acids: CASSNQPTGYYGYTF.

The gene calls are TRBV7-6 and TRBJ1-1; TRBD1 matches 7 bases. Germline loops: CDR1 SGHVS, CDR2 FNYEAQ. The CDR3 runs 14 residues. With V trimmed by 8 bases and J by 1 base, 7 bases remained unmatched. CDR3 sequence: CASSQGGANTEAFF. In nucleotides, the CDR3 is TGTGCCAGCTCCCAGGGGGGCGCGAACACTGAAGCTTTCTTT.

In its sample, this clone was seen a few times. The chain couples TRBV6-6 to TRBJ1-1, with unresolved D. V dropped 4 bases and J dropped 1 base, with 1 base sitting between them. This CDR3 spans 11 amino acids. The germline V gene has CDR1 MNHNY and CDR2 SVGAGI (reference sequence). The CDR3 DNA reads TGTGCCAGCAGTTCGAACACTGAAGCTTTCTTT. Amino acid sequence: CASSSNTEAFF.

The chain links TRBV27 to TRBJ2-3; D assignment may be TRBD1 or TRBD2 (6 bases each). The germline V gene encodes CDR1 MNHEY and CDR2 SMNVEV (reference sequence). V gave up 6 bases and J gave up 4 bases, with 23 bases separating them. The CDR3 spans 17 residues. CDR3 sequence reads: CASSPLPRGRGPDTQYF. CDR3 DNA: TGTGCCAGCAGCCCACTACCCCGGGGGCGAGGTCCAGATACGCAGTATTTT.

CDR3 loop: CASNRGGRGYEQYF. The CDR3 DNA reads as TGTGCCAGCAACCGAGGGGGCAGGGGCTACGAGCAGTACTTC. The chain combines TRBV2 with TRBJ2-7, with TRBD1 matching 7 bases. Germline lookup yields CDR1 SNHLY and CDR2 FYNNEI. Trimming removed 7 bases from V and 3 bases from J; junction bases left unmatched: 9. The CDR3 loop spans 14 amino acids.

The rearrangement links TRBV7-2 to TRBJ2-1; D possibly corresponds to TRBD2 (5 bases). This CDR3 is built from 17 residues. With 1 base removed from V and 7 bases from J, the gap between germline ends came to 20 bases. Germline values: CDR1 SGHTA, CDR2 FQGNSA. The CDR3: CASSLVFANYPGNEQFF. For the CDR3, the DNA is TGTGCCAGCAGCTTAGTTTTCGCGAACTACCCGGGGAATGAGCAGTTCTTC.

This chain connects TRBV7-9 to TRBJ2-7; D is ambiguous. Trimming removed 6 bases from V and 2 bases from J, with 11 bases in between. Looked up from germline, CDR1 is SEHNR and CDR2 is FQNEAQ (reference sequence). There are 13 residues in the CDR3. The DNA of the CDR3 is TGTGCCAGCAGTCATCACATCGCCTACGAGCAGTACTTC. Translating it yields CASSHHIAYEQYF.

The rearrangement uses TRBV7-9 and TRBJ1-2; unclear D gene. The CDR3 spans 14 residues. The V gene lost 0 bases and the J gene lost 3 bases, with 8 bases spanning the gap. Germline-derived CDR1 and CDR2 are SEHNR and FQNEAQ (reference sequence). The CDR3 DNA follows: TGTGCCAGCAGCTTAGCGCTTGCGGACTATGGCTACACCTTC. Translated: CASSLALADYGYTF.

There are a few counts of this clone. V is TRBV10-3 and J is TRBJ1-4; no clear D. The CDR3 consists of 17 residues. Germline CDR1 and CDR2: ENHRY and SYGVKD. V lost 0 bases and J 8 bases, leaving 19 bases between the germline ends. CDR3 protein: CAISESTVGGKKEKLFF. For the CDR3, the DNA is TGTGCCATCAGTGAGTCGACGGTTGGAGGGAAGAAAGAAAAACTGTTTTTT.

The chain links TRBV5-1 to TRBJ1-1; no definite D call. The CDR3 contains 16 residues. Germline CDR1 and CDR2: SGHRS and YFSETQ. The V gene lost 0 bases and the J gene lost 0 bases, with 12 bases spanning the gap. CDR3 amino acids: CASSLVRAQMNTEAFF. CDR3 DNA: TGCGCCAGCAGCTTGGTCCGGGCCCAGATGAACACTGAAGCTTTCTTT.

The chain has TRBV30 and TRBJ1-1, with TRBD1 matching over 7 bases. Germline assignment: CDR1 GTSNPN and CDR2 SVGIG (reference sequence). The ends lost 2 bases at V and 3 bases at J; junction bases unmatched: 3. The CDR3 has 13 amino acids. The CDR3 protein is CAWSKGGYTEAFF. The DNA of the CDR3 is TGTGCCTGGAGTAAAGGGGGCTACACTGAAGCTTTCTTT. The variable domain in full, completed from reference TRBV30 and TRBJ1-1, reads SQTIHQWPATLVQPVGSPLSLECTVEGTSNPNLYWYRQAAGRGLQLLFYSVGIGQISSEVPQNLSASRPQDRQFILSSKKLLLSDSGFYLCAWSKGGYTEAFFGQGTRLTVV.

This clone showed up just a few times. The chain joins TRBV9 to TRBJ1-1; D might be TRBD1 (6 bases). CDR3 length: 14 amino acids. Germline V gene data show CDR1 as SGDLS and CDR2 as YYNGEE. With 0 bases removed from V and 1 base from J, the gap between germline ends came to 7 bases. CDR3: CASSVGQANTEAFF. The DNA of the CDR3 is TGTGCCAGCAGCGTAGGACAGGCGAACACTGAAGCTTTCTTT.

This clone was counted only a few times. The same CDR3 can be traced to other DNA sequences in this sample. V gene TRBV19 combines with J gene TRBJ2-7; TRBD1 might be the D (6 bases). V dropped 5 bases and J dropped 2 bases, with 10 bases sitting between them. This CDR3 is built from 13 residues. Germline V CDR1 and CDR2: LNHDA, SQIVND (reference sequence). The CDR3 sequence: CASSAGQTYEQYF. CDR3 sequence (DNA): TGTGCCAGTAGTGCTGGACAGACCTACGAGCAGTACTTC.

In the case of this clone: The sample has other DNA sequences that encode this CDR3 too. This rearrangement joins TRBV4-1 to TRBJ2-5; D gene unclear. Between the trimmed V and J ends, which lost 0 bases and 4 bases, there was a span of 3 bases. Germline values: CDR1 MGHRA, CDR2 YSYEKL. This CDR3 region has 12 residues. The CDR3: CASSQDLETQYF. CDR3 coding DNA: TGCGCCAGCAGCCAAGATCTAGAGACCCAGTACTTC.